The 25 T cell receptor beta chains in this list originate from one sample, sequenced in a study of cytomegalovirus exposure and HLA in healthy donors. With 60 Vbeta and 13 Jbeta primers, the PCR was carried out. Some clones are missing from TCRdb's copy, which holds only in-frame ones; the method was immunoSEQ multiplex PCR. Recorded for this sample: tens of thousands of clones. Input material: PBMCs. The receptors come from a man between 18 and 29 years old in good health and CMV-seropositive.

This chain links TRBV29-1 with TRBJ2-7; 10 positions agree with TRBD1. V shed 4 bases, J shed 5 bases, and the junction held 8 bases outside the gene matches. This CDR3 has 14 amino acids. Germline assignment: CDR1 SQVTM and CDR2 ANQGSEA. CDR3 amino acids: CSVGRGTGANEQYF. CDR3 DNA: TGCAGCGTTGGACGGGGGACAGGGGCCAACGAGCAGTACTTC.

The chain couples TRBV5-1 to TRBJ2-7; 7 nucleotides line up with TRBD2. Germline V lookup: CDR1 SGHRS, CDR2 YFSETQ. The CDR3 covers 14 residues. Germline trimming cut 0 bases from V and 2 bases from J; bases unmatched to any gene: 2. CDR3 nucleotides: TGCGCCAGCAGCTTGGGTACTAGCGCCTACGAGCAGTACTTC. This gives the protein CASSLGTSAYEQYF. The whole variable domain, filled in from reference TRBV5-1 and TRBJ2-7, reads KAGVTQTPRYLIKTRGQQVTLSCSPISGHRSVSWYQQTPGQGLQFLFEYFSETQRNKGNFPGRFSGRQFSNSRSEMNVSTLELGDSALYLCASSLGTSAYEQYFGPGTRLTVT.

The chain recombines TRBV28 with TRBJ2-7, with D possibly being TRBD2 (6 bases). V lost 10 bases to trimming and J lost 6 bases, with 22 bases between them. CDR1 is MDHEN and CDR2 is SYDVKM in the germline V gene. This CDR3 is built from 14 residues. CDR3: CATGALGQGGEQYF. The CDR3 DNA reads as TGTGCCACTGGGGCTCTGGGTCAGGGAGGCGAGCAGTACTTC.

This chain uses TRBV4-1 with TRBJ2-1; 11 bases agree with TRBD2. CDR1 MGHRA and CDR2 YSYEKL come from the germline V gene. The junction had 3 bases not matched to a gene; V was cut back by 0 bases and J by 2 bases. The CDR3 extends over 17 amino acids. The CDR3 region is CASSQDRLAGPYNEQFF. The CDR3 DNA reads as TGCGCCAGCAGCCAAGATCGACTAGCGGGACCCTACAATGAGCAGTTCTTC.

The chain employs TRBV2 and TRBJ2-7, with 7 bases matching TRBD1. The CDR3 runs to 12 residues. V dropped 2 bases and J dropped 7; count of bases not matched to a gene: 2. Germline V gene lookup returns CDR1 SNHLY and CDR2 FYNNEI. CDR3 bases: TGTGCCAGCAGTGAACAGGGGGAAGAGCAGTACTTC. Its protein product is CASSEQGEEQYF.

The CDR3 here is CASSLVRASPLHF. The CDR3 DNA is TGTGCCAGCAGCTTGGTGCGGGCTTCACCCCTCCACTTT. The chain employs TRBV5-6 and TRBJ1-6, with unresolved D. The germline CDR1 and CDR2 sequences are SGHDT and YYEEEE. The V and J ends lost 0 bases and 9 bases respectively, with 7 bases between them. The CDR3 totals 13 residues.

The gene calls are TRBV28 and TRBJ1-2, with D possibly being TRBD1 (5 bases). The CDR3 totals 14 residues. CDR1 is MDHEN and CDR2 is SYDVKM in the germline V gene. V shed 6 bases and J shed 8 bases, with 19 bases lying between them. This chain's CDR3 is CASRFGGESKGYTF. The CDR3 nucleotides are TGTGCCAGCAGATTTGGGGGGGAATCGAAGGGCTACACCTTC.

This chain uses TRBV2 with TRBJ2-7, with a possible D match to TRBD1 (5 bases). Germline V gene sequence: CDR1 SNHLY, CDR2 FYNNEI. V was pared by 2 bases and J by 4 bases, with 9 bases between. This CDR3 is 13 amino acids long. This CDR3 reads CASSEQGIYEQYF. The CDR3 DNA sequence: TGTGCCAGCAGTGAACAGGGCATATACGAGCAGTACTTC.

The rearrangement links TRBV7-9 to TRBJ2-4, with TRBD1 matching over 9 bases. The germline CDR1 and CDR2 sequences are SEHNR and FQNEAQ (reference sequence). J was trimmed by 0 bases and V by 6 bases; bases with no gene match: 15. The CDR3 runs to 19 residues. CDR3: CASRSDGQGRTLAKNIQYF. The CDR3 DNA is TGTGCCAGCAGGAGTGATGGACAGGGGAGAACCCTAGCCAAAAACATTCAGTACTTC.

This rearrangement joins TRBV6-1 to TRBJ2-3; 7 nucleotides align to TRBD1. V was clipped by 8 bases and J by 1 base; unmatched bases: 9. The CDR3 covers 15 residues. CDR1 and CDR2 (germline): MNHNS, SASEGT. The CDR3 here is CASGQVGDRTDTQYF. In nucleotides, the CDR3 is TGTGCCAGCGGACAGGTGGGGGATCGCACAGATACGCAGTATTTT.

The CDR3 nucleotides read TGTGCCACCCAGGGGGCCCGTGATCAGCCCCAGCATTTT. Translation: CATQGARDQPQHF. The chain recombines TRBV10-3 with TRBJ1-5; 8 bases agree with TRBD1. The CDR3 length is 13 residues. V shed 10 bases, J shed 5 bases, and the junction held 7 bases outside the gene matches. The germline gives CDR1 ENHRY, CDR2 SYGVKD.

The chain has TRBV29-1 and TRBJ2-5; 8 bases are a match to TRBD1. Germline CDR1 is SQVTM and CDR2 is ANQGSEA. J was trimmed by 6 bases and V by 6 bases; bases with no gene match: 15. The CDR3 consists of 15 residues. The CDR3 DNA reads TGCAGCGTGGAAACCGGGACAGGAGTATGGAAGACCCAGTACTTC. The encoded protein is CSVETGTGVWKTQYF. Full variable domain (missing parts from reference TRBV29-1 and TRBJ2-5): SAVISQKPSRDICQRGTSLTIQCQVDSQVTMMFWYRQQPGQSLTLIATANQGSEATYESGFVIDKFPISRPNLTFSTLTVSNMSPEDSSIYLCSVETGTGVWKTQYFGPGTRLLVL.

The chain couples TRBV7-9 to TRBJ1-6; 7 nucleotides match TRBD1. Germline CDR1 SEHNR, CDR2 FQNEAQ (reference sequence). The CDR3 extends over 15 amino acids. With 5 bases clipped from V and 14 bases from J, the junction kept 15 bases outside the gene matches. Written as DNA, the CDR3 is TGTGCCAGCAGCCCCCCGGGAGGGGGCCCAAGAACCCTCCACTTT. It is translated as CASSPPGGGPRTLHF.

The CDR3, as DNA: TGCAGCGCAGTATCAGGGGCCTATGGCTACACCTTC. Its translation: CSAVSGAYGYTF. The rearrangement joins TRBV29-1 to TRBJ1-2, with D possibly matching TRBD1 (6 bases). This CDR3 has 12 residues. Trimming removed 7 bases from V and 4 bases from J, with 13 bases in between. Germline V gene lookup returns CDR1 SQVTM and CDR2 ANQGSEA.

The V gene is TRBV18, the J gene TRBJ1-1, with TRBD1 identical over 9 bases. The ends lost 3 bases at V and 3 bases at J; junction bases unmatched: 8. Per the germline V gene, CDR1 is KGHSH and CDR2 is LQKENI. The length of the CDR3 is 16 residues. This CDR3 reads CASSPDRGSGDTEAFF. CDR3 nucleotides: TGTGCCAGCTCACCCGACAGGGGGTCAGGAGACACTGAAGCTTTCTTT.

The chain recombines TRBV7-8 with TRBJ2-2; 7 bases are a match to TRBD1. Germline V gene lookup returns CDR1 SGHVS and CDR2 FQNEAQ. This CDR3 has 16 residues. The ends lost 3 bases at V and 7 bases at J; junction bases unmatched: 11. CDR3 nucleotide sequence: TGTGCCAGCAGCTTTAGACAGGGCCGAAGGTACGGGGAGCTGTTTTTT. Its protein product is CASSFRQGRRYGELFF.

The chain combines TRBV7-6 with TRBJ2-1, with 9 bases matching TRBD1. CDR3 length: 17 amino acids. The J segment lost 1 base and the V segment lost 4 bases, leaving 8 bases of the junction unmatched. The germline V gene encodes CDR1 SGHVS and CDR2 FNYEAQ. CDR3 residues: CASSSHPGQGSYNEQFF. The DNA of the CDR3 is TGTGCCAGCAGCTCGCACCCGGGACAGGGATCCTACAATGAGCAGTTCTTC.

The CDR3 DNA follows: TGTGCCAGCAGTGGAGGGACTAGCGGGGGCGACTACAATGAGCAGTTCTTC. Its protein product is CASSGGTSGGDYNEQFF. The gene calls are TRBV6-4 and TRBJ2-1; 14 bases map to TRBD2. Germline-derived CDR1 and CDR2 are MRHNA and SNTAGT. The length of the CDR3 is 17 residues. V was clipped by 4 bases and J by 3 bases; unmatched bases: 5.

The genes are TRBV5-1 and TRBJ2-7; D gene unclear. Germline CDR1 SGHRS, CDR2 YFSETQ. CDR3 length: 14 amino acids. The germline V and J ends were trimmed by 0 bases and 2 bases, with 9 bases remaining between them. The CDR3 DNA reads as TGCGCCAGCAGCTTGGCAGTCAGGACCTACGAGCAGTACTTC. Amino acids: CASSLAVRTYEQYF.

The V and J genes are TRBV10-3 and TRBJ2-7; 7 nucleotides align to TRBD1. This CDR3 comprises 14 residues. Germline-derived CDR1 and CDR2 are ENHRY and SYGVKD. The V segment lost 5 bases and the J segment 9 bases; nucleotides outside the gene matches: 13. The CDR3 coding sequence is TGTGCCATCAGTAGACAGGGTAACGATGACCTGCAGTACTTC. This encodes CAISRQGNDDLQYF.

Comment on this clone: A junction boundary mismatches the germline segment, possibly from a read error. V gene TRBV7-7 combines with J gene TRBJ1-1; D gene unclear. The CDR3 runs to 13 residues. In germline, CDR1 is SSHAT, CDR2 FNYEAQ (reference sequence). The CDR3 loop is CASSLGRNTEAFF. CDR3 DNA: TGTGCTAGCAGCTTAGGGAGGAACACTGAAGCTTTCTTT. The full variable domain, with the rest looked up from reference TRBV7-7 and TRBJ1-1, is GAGVSQSPRYKVTKRGQDVTLRCDPISSHATLYWYQQALGQGPEFLTYFNYEAQPDKSGLPSDRFSAERPEGSISTLTIQRTEQRDSAMYRCASSLGRNTEAFFGQGTRLTVV.

The V and J genes are TRBV6-5 and TRBJ1-1, with D uncertain. This CDR3 is 12 amino acids long. The ends were cut back, 8 bases at V and 8 bases at J, with 15 bases in the middle. Germline V gene sequence: CDR1 MNHEY, CDR2 SVGAGI. The CDR3 bases are TGTGCCAGCGTCGGAGTTCCCGGAGAAGCTTTCTTT. Protein sequence: CASVGVPGEAFF.

The chain carries TRBV25-1 and TRBJ1-1; 9 bases align to TRBD1. Germline V gene sequence: CDR1 MGHDK, CDR2 SYGVNS. The CDR3 runs to 15 residues. V lost 4 bases to trimming and J lost 5 bases; unmatched junction nucleotides: 8. The CDR3 loop reads CASSASTGGGTEAFF. The CDR3 DNA reads TGTGCCAGCAGTGCTTCGACAGGGGGAGGGACTGAAGCTTTCTTT.

V and J are TRBV6-1 and TRBJ1-1; 8 nucleotides match TRBD1. This CDR3 has 11 residues. The V segment lost 4 bases and the J segment 14 bases; nucleotides outside the gene matches: 6. Germline values: CDR1 MNHNS, CDR2 SASEGT. The chain's CDR3 is CASSARGDRFF. The CDR3 DNA follows: TGTGCCAGCAGTGCAAGAGGGGACAGGTTCTTT.

The chain has TRBV29-1 and TRBJ1-2; D remains unclear. CDR3 length equals 12 residues. Germline assignment: CDR1 SQVTM and CDR2 ANQGSEA. Trimming shortened V by 3 bases and J by 1 base, and 6 bases separated the two germline ends. DNA for the CDR3: TGCAGCGTTGATCCGGGTAACTATGGCTACACCTTC. Encoded protein: CSVDPGNYGYTF.